Listed below are T cell receptor beta chains from one sample, sequenced in a study of a mutant IDH1 vaccine in newly diagnosed glioma. No antigen has been identified for these receptors. This table comes from immunoSEQ multiplex PCR, and its TCRdb copy is limited to in-frame clones, with some not included. Altogether some 50,000 clones are present, 85% to 95% being singletons, with the ten largest covering roughly 2.3%. The specimen comprised PBMCs, sampled from a glioma patient whose treatment included an IDH1 peptide vaccine. The receptors originated from a man aged 50 to 59 with glioma. Each CDR3 is given with its conserved first and last residue. D genes are given only for firm matches. Clone size is stated in some rows and not others, as once, few, many or a class when expanded.

CDR3aa | CDR3nt | v_gene | d_gene | abundance | j_gene
CASRGGWDTEAFF | TGTGCCAGCAGGGGGGGGTGGGACACTGAAGCTTTCTTT | TRBV7-9 | - | - | TRBJ1-1
CASSGKNTGELFF | TGTGCCAGCAGTGGCAAGAACACCGGGGAGCTGTTTTTT | TRBV6-4 | - | - | TRBJ2-2
CASSPQGARNQPQHF | TGTGCCAGCAGTCCTCAGGGGGCCCGAAATCAGCCCCAGCATTTT | TRBV28 | TRBD1 | - | TRBJ1-5
CASSQGKGGIYEQYF | TGCGCCAGCAGCCAAGGTAAAGGGGGGATCTACGAGCAGTACTTC | TRBV4-3 | - | - | TRBJ2-7
CASSPRQGAGEKLFF | TGTGCCAGCAGCCCGAGACAGGGGGCTGGTGAAAAACTGTTTTTT | TRBV7-9 | TRBD1 | - | TRBJ1-4
CASREGNNEQFF | TGTGCCAGCAGGGAGGGGAACAATGAGCAGTTCTTC | TRBV7-3 | - | - | TRBJ2-1
CAGINEKLFF | TGTGCCGGGATAAATGAAAAACTGTTTTTT | TRBV5-3 | - | - | TRBJ1-4
CASSLGQQETQYF | TGTGCCAGCAGCTTGGGACAGCAAGAGACCCAGTACTTC | TRBV9 | TRBD1 | - | TRBJ2-5
CASSLRLNAPGSGYEQYF | TGCGCCAGCAGCCTCCGGTTGAACGCTCCGGGATCTGGTTACGAGCAGTACTTC | TRBV4-1 | - | - | TRBJ2-7
CASSARSTDTQYF | TGTGCCAGCAGTGCGCGGAGCACAGATACGCAGTATTTT | TRBV6-1 | - | - | TRBJ2-3
CASSQAHTRGQETQYF | TGCGCCAGCAGCCAAGCTCATACCCGGGGTCAAGAGACCCAGTACTTC | TRBV4-1 | - | - | TRBJ2-5
CSVVRDRLGYGYTF | TGCAGCGTAGTCCGGGACAGGTTGGGCTATGGCTACACCTTC | TRBV29-1 | TRBD1 | - | TRBJ1-2
CASSLSSNEQFF | TGTGCCAGCAGCTTATCCTCCAATGAGCAGTTCTTC | TRBV11-2 | - | - | TRBJ2-1
CASSLDRGRNIQYF | TGTGCCAGCAGTCTCGACAGGGGAAGAAACATTCAGTACTTC | TRBV27 | TRBD1 | - | TRBJ2-4
CASSFGQGDGYTF | TGTGCCAGCAGTTTCGGACAGGGAGATGGCTACACCTTC | TRBV28 | TRBD1 | - | TRBJ1-2
CASIKRAGNGYTF | TGTGCCAGCATCAAGAGGGCAGGTAATGGCTACACCTTC | TRBV2 | - | - | TRBJ1-2
CASGFWGGETQYF | TGTGCTAGTGGTTTCTGGGGAGGAGAGACCCAGTACTTC | TRBV12-5 | - | - | TRBJ2-5
CASSPLREGTYEQYF | TGTGCCAGCAGTCCTCTTAGGGAGGGGACCTACGAGCAGTACTTC | TRBV27 | TRBD2 | - | TRBJ2-7
CASSAQRNTGELFF | TGTGCCAGCAGTGCACAGCGGAACACCGGGGAGCTGTTTTTT | TRBV2 | - | - | TRBJ2-2
CASSYARDRGETQYF | TGTGCCAGCAGTTACGCCCGGGACAGGGGGGAGACCCAGTACTTC | TRBV6-5 | TRBD1 | - | TRBJ2-5
CASESGTPLSSRQFF | TGTGCCAGCGAATCCGGGACTCCCCTTAGTAGTAGGCAGTTCTTC | TRBV28 | - | - | TRBJ2-1
CACRQLAAFGAFF | TGTGCCTGCCGACAGCTTGCGGCCTTCGGGGCTTTCTTT | TRBV30 | - | - | TRBJ1-1
CASSLTTDRPSYEQYF | TGTGCCAGCAGTTTGACAACAGACCGACCTTCCTACGAGCAGTACTTC | TRBV28 | - | - | TRBJ2-7
CASSQDERSSYEQYF | TGTGCCAGCAGCCAAGATGAGAGAAGCTCCTACGAGCAGTACTTC | TRBV4-2 | - | - | TRBJ2-7
CASSPQGGTEAFF | TGTGCCAGCAGCCCACAGGGGGGAACTGAAGCTTTCTTT | TRBV21-1 | - | - | TRBJ1-1
CASSLVGTQNYGYTF | TGCGCCAGCAGCTTGGTTGGCACTCAGAACTATGGCTACACCTTC | TRBV5-1 | - | few | TRBJ1-2
CASSPLEGSGANVLTF | TGTGCCAGTAGTCCCCTCGAAGGGTCTGGGGCCAACGTCCTGACTTTC | TRBV19 | - | - | TRBJ2-6
CSVATSGGSYEQYF | TGCAGCGTCGCAACTAGCGGGGGGTCCTACGAGCAGTACTTC | TRBV29-1 | TRBD2 | once | TRBJ2-7
CASSEALDRGRNNQPQHF | TGTGCCAGCAGTGAAGCGCTGGACAGGGGGCGAAACAATCAGCCCCAGCATTTT | TRBV2 | TRBD1 | - | TRBJ1-5
CATSRDHPNFAGGRNQPQHF | TGTGCCACCAGCAGAGATCATCCCAACTTTGCAGGGGGTCGCAATCAGCCCCAGCATTTT | TRBV15 | TRBD1 | once | TRBJ1-5
CASSSLLRGQPQHF | TGTGCCAGCAGCTCCCTTCTTAGGGGTCAGCCCCAGCATTTT | TRBV5-5 | - | once | TRBJ1-5
CAITRTGSPFDTEAFF | TGTGCCATCACTAGGACAGGGTCCCCTTTCGACACTGAAGCTTTCTTT | TRBV10-3 | TRBD1 | - | TRBJ1-1
CASSVTGSIQGAGNYGYTF | TGTGCCAGCAGCGTGACCGGGTCCATTCAGGGGGCCGGGAACTATGGCTACACCTTC | TRBV9 | TRBD1 | - | TRBJ1-2
CASSFDPSARGGSIRETQYF | TGTGCCAGCAGCTTCGACCCCTCTGCTAGGGGCGGGAGTATCAGGGAGACCCAGTACTTC | TRBV7-8 | TRBD2 | once | TRBJ2-5
CSVEGSQAYEQYF | TGCAGCGTTGAGGGTAGCCAAGCCTACGAGCAGTACTTC | TRBV29-1 | - | - | TRBJ2-7
CAWAGRGTNEKLFF | TGTGCCTGGGCAGGGAGGGGAACTAATGAAAAACTGTTTTTT | TRBV30 | - | - | TRBJ1-4
CASRPDGTNEQFF | TGCGCCAGCAGACCGGACGGAACCAATGAGCAGTTCTTC | TRBV10-1 | - | - | TRBJ2-1
CSVRGNFNTDTQYF | TGCAGCGTTCGAGGGAACTTTAACACAGATACGCAGTATTTT | TRBV29-1 | - | once | TRBJ2-3
CASSLSSTLTTMIEQFF | TGTGCCAGCAGCTTAAGTTCTACCCTCACCACAATGATAGAGCAGTTCTTC | TRBV7-9 | - | - | TRBJ2-1
CASSWDRTQPQHF | TGTGCCAGCAGCTGGGACAGGACTCAGCCCCAGCATTTT | TRBV5-6 | TRBD1 | - | TRBJ1-5
CASRTGRDNPQGYYGYTF | TGTGCCAGTAGAACGGGAAGGGACAATCCCCAGGGATACTATGGCTACACCTTC | TRBV19 | - | - | TRBJ1-2
CASSYSSVRNSPLHF | TGTGCCAGCAGTTACTCCTCAGTCCGGAATTCACCCCTCCACTTT | TRBV6-5 | - | - | TRBJ1-6
CASSLTAGGNTEAFF | TGCGCCAGCAGCTTGACGGCGGGAGGGAACACTGAAGCTTTCTTT | TRBV5-1 | - | - | TRBJ1-1
CASSSSRDKSSYEQYF | TGTGCCAGCAGCTCGTCGAGGGACAAAAGCTCCTACGAGCAGTACTTC | TRBV5-4 | - | - | TRBJ2-7
CASSVEAVSYEQYF | TGTGCCAGCAGCGTAGAGGCAGTATCCTACGAGCAGTACTTC | TRBV9 | - | - | TRBJ2-7
CASSDFWGGNQPQHF | TGTGCCAGCAGTGATTTTTGGGGGGGCAATCAGCCCCAGCATTTT | TRBV6-1 | - | - | TRBJ1-5
CASSPRTGDGYGYTF | TGCGCCAGCAGCCCTAGGACAGGGGACGGCTATGGCTACACCTTC | TRBV5-1 | TRBD1 | - | TRBJ1-2
CASSLKPNQPQHF | TGTGCCAGCAGTCTGAAACCTAATCAGCCCCAGCATTTT | TRBV2 | - | - | TRBJ1-5
CASSLRGRWGQSLEETQYF | TGTGCCAGCAGTTTAAGGGGTCGGTGGGGACAGTCGCTTGAAGAGACCCAGTACTTC | TRBV28 | TRBD1 | - | TRBJ2-5
CASSLETVIGYTF | TGTGCCAGCAGCTTAGAAACTGTAATCGGCTACACCTTC | TRBV11-2 | - | - | TRBJ1-2
CASSMGLAGNEQFF | TGTGCCAGTAGTATGGGACTAGCGGGCAATGAGCAGTTCTTC | TRBV19 | TRBD2 | - | TRBJ2-1
CASSFRQPQHF | TGTGCCAGCAGTTTTAGGCAGCCCCAGCATTTT | TRBV28 | - | - | TRBJ1-5
CASSQVLIGQPQHF | TGCGCCAGCAGCCAAGTTTTGATAGGCCAGCCCCAGCATTTT | TRBV4-1 | - | - | TRBJ1-5
CASSQDLGLAGGPYEQYF | TGTGCCAGCAGCCAAGATTTAGGTCTAGCGGGAGGTCCCTACGAGCAGTACTTC | TRBV4-2 | TRBD2 | - | TRBJ2-7
CASSLRGGNQPQHF | TGCGCCAGCAGCTTGAGGGGGGGCAATCAGCCCCAGCATTTT | TRBV5-1 | - | - | TRBJ1-5